Each of the 21 T cell receptor beta chains below was sequenced from the same sample in a study of identical twins. TCRdb used MiXCR to reprocess the 5' RACE reads, holding one entry per CDR3 protein. The sample holds 450,000 or so distinct CDR3 sequences, 20% to 25% seen once. These data were also reused for a study on T cells expressing NK-cell markers.

The sequenced sample consisted of CD4+ T cells sorted from blood. The receptor source for this set is a woman aged 18-29 years in good health.

There are many counts of this clonotype. The chain carries TRBV5-1 and TRBJ2-1; no clear D. Germline loops: CDR1 SGHRS, CDR2 YFSETQ. The CDR3 consists of 11 residues. Trimming removed 0 bases from V and 8 bases from J, with 3 bases in between. The CDR3 DNA is TGCGCCAGCAGCTTGGAACATGAGCAGTTCTTC. Protein product: CASSLEHEQFF.

The chain recombines TRBV5-1 with TRBJ2-7; 10 positions match TRBD1. Unmatched junction bases numbered 9, after V lost 4 bases and J lost 5 bases. CDR1 is SGHRS, CDR2 YFSETQ, per germline. This CDR3 contains 15 residues. The CDR3 sequence: CASSPPGQGIHEQYF. CDR3 nucleotides: TGCGCCAGCAGCCCGCCGGGACAGGGGATCCACGAGCAGTACTTC.

The chain links TRBV29-1 to TRBJ1-2, with D possibly TRBD1 on 6 matching bases. V dropped 7 bases and J dropped 8 bases, with 14 bases sitting between them. This CDR3 spans 11 amino acids. The germline V gene has CDR1 SQVTM and CDR2 ANQGSEA. CDR3 protein: CSDGRGEGYTF. CDR3 nucleotides: TGCAGCGACGGCAGGGGTGAGGGCTACACCTTC.

This clonotype was seen repeatedly, ten times or more. This rearrangement joins TRBV10-3 to TRBJ2-3, with D hard to call. Trimming cost V 3 bases and J 0 bases, with 1 base left between them. CDR3 length: 12 residues. The germline gives CDR1 ENHRY, CDR2 SYGVKD. The CDR3 sequence: CAISDSTDTQYF. CDR3 nucleotides: TGTGCCATCAGTGACAGCACAGATACGCAGTATTTT.

The DNA for the CDR3 is TGTGCCACCAGCAGAGATCTGAAGCGGGAGGCTGAGCAGTTCTTC. Translation gives CATSRDLKREAEQFF. This rearrangement joins TRBV15 to TRBJ2-1, with 9 bases identical to TRBD2. This CDR3 has 15 residues. The V and J ends lost 0 bases and 9 bases, in that order; junction bases with no gene match: 6. Germline V CDR1 and CDR2: LNHNV, YYDKDF (reference sequence). Drawing the rest from reference TRBV15 and TRBJ2-1, the complete variable domain is DAMVIQNPRYQVTQFGKPVTLSCSQTLNHNVMYWYQQKSSQAPKLLFHYYDKDFNNEADTPDNFQSRRPNTSFCFLDIRSPGLGDTAMYLCATSRDLKREAEQFFGPGTRLTVL.

This clonotype was seen more than once but under ten times. The V and J genes are TRBV12-3 or TRBV12-4 and TRBJ1-1; D gene uncertain. The V gene lost 6 bases and the J gene lost 2 bases, with 7 bases spanning the gap. This CDR3 contains 12 residues. The CDR3 nucleotides are TGTGCCAGCAGCAAAACTAACACTGAAGCTTTCTTT. Translation: CASSKTNTEAFF.

This chain's CDR3 is CSASGAATDTQYF. CDR3 DNA: TGCAGTGCTAGTGGGGCCGCCACAGATACGCAGTATTTT. The chain carries TRBV20-1 and TRBJ2-3; possibly TRBD1 for D (5 bases). The CDR3 loop spans 13 amino acids. CDR1 and CDR2 from the germline V gene are DFQATT and SNEGSKA (reference sequence). V was pared by 3 bases and J by 2 bases, with 9 bases between.

The chain links TRBV10-3 to TRBJ2-7, with D perhaps assigned TRBD1 or TRBD2 (6 bases each). CDR1 ENHRY and CDR2 SYGVKD come from the germline V gene. The V end lost 0 bases, the J end lost 4 bases, and 22 bases lay between the germline ends. The CDR3 covers 18 residues. The chain's CDR3 is CAISESSPGAQDRYEQYF. For the CDR3, the DNA is TGTGCCATCAGTGAGTCTTCCCCGGGGGCACAAGACCGGTACGAGCAGTACTTC.

This clonotype has more than one count but fewer than ten. The chain couples TRBV5-1 to TRBJ1-4; TRBD1 agrees at 7 bases. This CDR3 is 14 amino acids long. Unmatched junction bases numbered 4, after V lost 4 bases and J lost 4 bases. Germline V lookup: CDR1 SGHRS, CDR2 YFSETQ. CDR3 coding DNA: TGCGCCAGCAGCGAACAGGGGCATAATGAAAAACTGTTTTTT. This sequence encodes CASSEQGHNEKLFF.

The rearrangement links TRBV3-1 to TRBJ1-5; TRBD1 matches 8 bases. Trimming at V came to 5 bases and at J to 1 base, leaving 1 base not matched to a gene. This CDR3 has 14 residues. The germline CDR1 and CDR2 sequences are LGHDT and YNNKEL (reference sequence). The CDR3 is CASSYRGSNQPQHF. The CDR3 DNA sequence: TGTGCCAGCAGCTACAGGGGGAGCAATCAGCCCCAGCATTTT.

This clonotype was found many times. The junction departs from the called germline gene at one end, perhaps through a read error. V and J are TRBV7-7 and TRBJ1-1, with 7 positions matching TRBD1. The CDR3 extends over 13 amino acids. The germline V gene has CDR1 SSHAT and CDR2 FNYEAQ (reference sequence). The CDR3 DNA is TGTGCTAGCAGCTTGGTACAGGGGACTGAAGCTTTCTTT. Residues: CASSLVQGTEAFF.

The table lists this clonotype with a few counts. V is TRBV20-1 and J is TRBJ1-2; 7 bases map to TRBD1. Germline V gene sequence: CDR1 DFQATT, CDR2 SNEGSKA (reference sequence). The CDR3 is made up of 11 amino acids. V trimming: 7 bases; J trimming: 8 bases; junction bases outside the gene matches: 7. CDR3 protein: CSVTGAEGYTF. The CDR3 DNA reads TGCAGTGTTACAGGGGCAGAAGGCTACACCTTC.

This clonotype turned up a few times. The gene calls are TRBV19 and TRBJ2-7, with TRBD2 matching over 11 bases. CDR1 is LNHDA, CDR2 SQIVND, per germline (reference sequence). This CDR3 is built from 14 residues. J lost 7 bases, V lost 5 bases, and 7 bases had no gene match. This CDR3 reads CASSLPSGRSEQYF. The CDR3 nucleotides read TGTGCCAGTAGTCTCCCTAGCGGGAGGAGTGAGCAGTACTTC.

The rearrangement links TRBV7-2 to TRBJ1-2; D call uncertain. V lost 2 bases, J lost 7 bases, and 11 bases lay in between. CDR1 is SGHTA and CDR2 is FQGNSA in the germline V gene. This CDR3 is 13 amino acids long. CDR3 loop: CASSLSSLGGYTF. DNA for the CDR3: TGTGCCAGCAGCTTAAGTTCCCTAGGTGGCTACACCTTC.

This clonotype was counted at least ten times. The V and J genes are TRBV20-1 and TRBJ2-1, with 16 bases lining up with TRBD2. CDR1 and CDR2 from the germline V gene are DFQATT and SNEGSKA (reference sequence). This CDR3 comprises 17 residues. V lost 3 bases to trimming and J lost 5 bases; unmatched junction nucleotides: 7. The CDR3 sequence: CSARSAGTSGGDNEQFF. In DNA form, the CDR3 reads TGCAGTGCTAGGTCCGCCGGGACTAGCGGGGGGGACAATGAGCAGTTCTTC.

The J gene is TRBJ2-1, the V gene TRBV11-3; 7 nucleotides match TRBD2. This CDR3 spans 14 amino acids. Looked up from germline, CDR1 is SGHNT and CDR2 is YENEEA. The V segment lost 5 bases and the J segment 10 bases; nucleotides outside the gene matches: 11. CDR3 region: CASSIQAGSREQFF. The CDR3 coding sequence is TGTGCCAGCAGCATCCAAGCGGGATCAAGGGAGCAGTTCTTC.

This clonotype was observed a few times. This chain connects TRBV7-2 to TRBJ1-2; D ambiguous. This CDR3 region has 16 residues. Trimming took 2 bases from V and 2 from J, leaving 15 bases between them. CDR1 and CDR2 from the germline V gene are SGHTA and FQGNSA. The CDR3 loop reads CASSLTSGRLNYGYTF. Written as DNA, the CDR3 is TGTGCCAGCAGCTTAACATCTGGACGGCTGAACTATGGCTACACCTTC.

This chain links TRBV12-3 or TRBV12-4 with TRBJ2-1; 9 positions agree with TRBD2. The CDR3 contains 21 residues. The V segment lost 2 bases and the J segment 0 bases; nucleotides outside the gene matches: 17. CDR3 DNA: TGTGCCAGCAGTTTAAAGCTTCGAGGACTAGCGACCTTCTTCTCCTACAATGAGCAGTTCTTC. Its protein is CASSLKLRGLATFFSYNEQFF.

The J gene is TRBJ2-6, the V gene TRBV20-1; TRBD2 is a possible D gene (6 bases). V lost 0 bases, J lost 4 bases, and 13 bases lay in between. The CDR3 spans 16 residues. Looked up from germline, CDR1 is DFQATT and CDR2 is SNEGSKA (reference sequence). The CDR3: CSARDQEGSGANVLTF. The CDR3, as DNA: TGCAGTGCTAGAGATCAGGAGGGATCGGGGGCCAACGTCCTGACTTTC.

This clonotype was recorded a few times. The gene calls are TRBV5-1 and TRBJ2-7, with 9 bases identical to TRBD1. This CDR3 is built from 14 residues. The trim removed 4 bases at V and 5 bases at J, leaving 7 bases unmatched. Germline lookup yields CDR1 SGHRS and CDR2 YFSETQ. CDR3 in DNA: TGCGCCAGCAGCAGGGGACAGGGCTTCCACGAGCAGTACTTC. It translates to CASSRGQGFHEQYF.

This clonotype was seen a handful of times. The chain has TRBV7-3 and TRBJ2-2; TRBD2 matches 12 bases. CDR1 and CDR2 from the germline V gene are SGHTA and FQGTGA. CDR3 length: 16 amino acids. V lost 5 bases to trimming and J lost 6 bases; unmatched junction nucleotides: 7. CDR3 region: CASSRRGLAGPGELFF. DNA for the CDR3: TGTGCCAGCAGCCGTAGGGGACTAGCGGGCCCCGGGGAGCTGTTTTTT.